These 32 T cell receptor beta chains originate from one sample sequenced in a study of cytomegalovirus exposure and HLA in healthy donors. The PCR had 60 Vbeta and 13 Jbeta primers. The assay was immunoSEQ multiplex PCR, and TCRdb's table has in-frame clones only and misses some. The sample yields some 140,000 clones, over 65% seen once. The sample was PBMCs. The receptors stem from a man younger than 35 in good health and CMV-seropositive.

There are a few counts of this clone. This chain connects TRBV4-1 to TRBJ1-1; D remains ambiguous. CDR3 length: 14 residues. CDR1 and CDR2 (germline): MGHRA, YSYEKL. Trimming stripped 0 bases from V and 1 base from J, with 6 bases between. The CDR3: CASSQEFGNTEAFF. The CDR3 region has the DNA TGCGCCAGCAGCCAAGAGTTCGGGAACACTGAAGCTTTCTTT.

The gene calls are TRBV29-1 and TRBJ1-1, with unresolved D. This CDR3 region has 12 residues. Per germline, CDR1 SQVTM and CDR2 ANQGSEA. V shed 5 bases and J shed 1 base, with 8 bases lying between them. Here the CDR3 reads CSVPLGNTEAFF. CDR3 in DNA: TGCAGCGTTCCTCTCGGGAACACTGAAGCTTTCTTT.

The rearrangement uses TRBV28 and TRBJ2-7, with a weak D call TRBD2 (6 bases). Germline CDR1 is MDHEN and CDR2 is SYDVKM. Trimming cost V 3 bases and J 0 bases, with 9 bases left between them. The CDR3 runs 14 residues. CDR3 sequence: CASSLFGSSYEQYF. DNA for the CDR3: TGTGCCAGCAGTTTGTTCGGGAGCTCCTACGAGCAGTACTTC.

This clone occurred once. The chain recombines TRBV9 with TRBJ2-7, with 8 bases fitting TRBD1. The germline V gene encodes CDR1 SGDLS and CDR2 YYNGEE. The V gene end was trimmed by 4 bases and the J gene end by 12 bases; junction bases not matched to a gene: 12. CDR3 length: 13 amino acids. CDR3 coding DNA: TGTGCCAGCAGCCAAAACCCCGTGACAGGGGCGTACTTC. Translating it yields CASSQNPVTGAYF. The full variable domain, with the rest looked up from reference TRBV9 and TRBJ2-7, is DSGVTQTPKHLITATGQRVTLRCSPRSGDLSVYWYQQSLDQGLQFLIQYYNGEERAKGNILERFSAQQFPDLHSELNLSSLELGDSALYFCASSQNPVTGAYFGPGTRLTVT.

The gene calls are TRBV7-9 and TRBJ2-5, with 13 nucleotides matching TRBD2. Trimming at V came to 1 base and at J to 5 bases, leaving 1 base not matched to a gene. Per the germline V gene, CDR1 is SEHNR and CDR2 is FQNEAQ (reference sequence). The CDR3 has 15 residues. CDR3 nucleotides: TGTGCCAGCAGCTTAGTGACTAGCGGGGGGGAGACCCAGTACTTC. Its protein is CASSLVTSGGETQYF.

The sample holds one count of this clone. The V and J genes are TRBV10-3 and TRBJ1-4; D call uncertain. V was shortened by 4 bases and J by 5 bases, with 11 bases between the two germline ends. This CDR3 is built from 14 residues. The germline CDR1 and CDR2 sequences are ENHRY and SYGVKD. The CDR3 coding sequence is TGTGCCATCAGTGCTGGACTGAGGAATGAAAAACTGTTTTTT. Amino acids: CAISAGLRNEKLFF.

The chain combines TRBV28 with TRBJ1-5; the D is unclear. Trimming took 7 bases from V and 9 from J, leaving 13 bases between them. CDR3 size: 12 residues. Germline V gene lookup returns CDR1 MDHEN and CDR2 SYDVKM. The CDR3 sequence: CASTSLGRPQHF. DNA for the CDR3: TGTGCCAGCACCTCTCTAGGTCGGCCCCAGCATTTT.

V and J are TRBV7-2 and TRBJ2-3, with TRBD2 matching 15 bases. Germline V gives CDR1 SGHTA, CDR2 FQGNSA. The CDR3 is made up of 16 amino acids. The junction had 4 bases not matched to a gene; V was cut back by 3 bases and J by 6 bases. In DNA form, the CDR3 reads TGTGCCAGCAGCTTGGGACTAGCGGGGGGAGGGGATACGCAGTATTTT. Encoded protein: CASSLGLAGGGDTQYF.

This clone was picked up a small number of times. The genes are TRBV10-3 and TRBJ2-2; 9 bases fit TRBD2. CDR3 length: 14 amino acids. The ends lost 7 bases at V and 2 bases at J; junction bases unmatched: 2. CDR1 and CDR2 from the germline V gene are ENHRY and SYGVKD. The CDR3 DNA reads as TGTGCCATCAAAGGGACTAGCAACACCGGGGAGCTGTTTTTT. Its translation: CAIKGTSNTGELFF.

This chain connects TRBV6-1 to TRBJ2-7, with a tentative D call TRBD1 (6 bases). Germline V gives CDR1 MNHNS, CDR2 SASEGT. Trimming took 5 bases from V and 1 from J, leaving 12 bases between them. The CDR3 runs to 14 residues. Written as DNA, the CDR3 is TGTGCCAGCAGTTCAGACAGGTCATCCTACGAGCAGTACTTC. It encodes CASSSDRSSYEQYF.

The chain uses TRBV7-2 and TRBJ2-5; D ambiguous. The CDR3 loop spans 12 amino acids. V shed 2 bases and J shed 7 bases, with 8 bases lying between them. Germline CDR1 and CDR2: SGHTA and FQGNSA. The chain's CDR3 is CASSLKPLTQYF. CDR3 DNA sequence: TGTGCCAGCAGCTTAAAGCCCCTGACCCAGTACTTC.

V and J are TRBV29-1 and TRBJ2-7, with 9 bases fitting TRBD1. The CDR3 is 13 amino acids. J lost 0 bases, V lost 6 bases, and 3 bases had no gene match. Germline CDR1 and CDR2: SQVTM and ANQGSEA. CDR3 nucleotides: TGCAGCGTAAGGACAGGGGACTCCTACGAGCAGTACTTC. It codes for CSVRTGDSYEQYF.

The sample holds one count of this clone. This chain joins TRBV9 and TRBJ2-7; D call uncertain. Germline lookup yields CDR1 SGDLS and CDR2 YYNGEE. The CDR3 loop spans 14 amino acids. Trimming left V 0 bases short and J 2 bases short, with 9 bases between. CDR3 residues: CASSVAQVTYEQYF. The CDR3 nucleotides read TGTGCCAGCAGCGTAGCTCAGGTGACCTACGAGCAGTACTTC. Full variable domain (missing parts from reference TRBV9 and TRBJ2-7): DSGVTQTPKHLITATGQRVTLRCSPRSGDLSVYWYQQSLDQGLQFLIQYYNGEERAKGNILERFSAQQFPDLHSELNLSSLELGDSALYFCASSVAQVTYEQYFGPGTRLTVT.

V and J are TRBV6-7 and TRBJ1-3; no definite D call. TRBV6-7 is annotated as an ORF whose role is uncertain. The CDR3 is 13 amino acids. V lost 8 bases and J lost 7, with 15 bases in between. The CDR3 bases are TGTGCCAGCCCTAGCAGGACCTGGAACACCATATATTTT. Its translation is CASPSRTWNTIYF.

This clone showed up just once. V gene TRBV10-3 combines with J gene TRBJ2-5; D gene ambiguous. Gene TRBJ2-7 matches the end of the DNA better, so the J call may be wrong. The CDR3 is made up of 12 amino acids. Germline lookup yields CDR1 ENHRY and CDR2 SYGVKD. CDR3 coding DNA: TGTGCCATCAGTGACTTAGCCTACGAGCAGTACTTC. Translation gives CAISDLAYEQYF.

V gene TRBV4-1 combines with J gene TRBJ1-4, with D perhaps matching TRBD1 (6 bases). Trimming left V 0 bases short and J 5 bases short, with 10 bases between. This CDR3 spans 15 amino acids. Germline assignment: CDR1 MGHRA and CDR2 YSYEKL. The CDR3 here is CASSQEGHPNEKLFF. In DNA form, the CDR3 reads TGCGCCAGCAGCCAAGAGGGACACCCGAATGAAAAACTGTTTTTT.

This clone was found a few times. This chain uses TRBV9 with TRBJ2-3; TRBD2 agrees at 9 bases. V lost 0 bases to trimming and J lost 5 bases; unmatched junction nucleotides: 13. Germline CDR1 is SGDLS and CDR2 is YYNGEE. The CDR3 sequence is 18 residues long. In nucleotides, the CDR3 is TGTGCCAGCAGCGTAGACCCGACTAGCGGTGGTTGGGAAGATACGCAGTATTTT. Translated, it gives CASSVDPTSGGWEDTQYF.

This chain links TRBV6-5 with TRBJ2-7; D remains unclear. Germline CDR1 MNHEY, CDR2 SVGAGI. Trimming cost V 2 bases and J 3 bases, with 14 bases left between them. CDR3 length: 15 residues. CDR3 nucleotide sequence: TGTGCCAGCAGTTACGCTTCCGGTCAAAACTACGAGCAGTACTTC. Residues: CASSYASGQNYEQYF.

The rearrangement uses TRBV29-1 and TRBJ1-2; the D gene is possibly TRBD1 (6 bases). V was pared by 7 bases and J by 8 bases, with 17 bases between. CDR1 and CDR2 from the germline V gene are SQVTM and ANQGSEA. CDR3 length: 12 amino acids. The CDR3 here is CSALTGSEGYTF. CDR3 nucleotides: TGCAGCGCCCTCACAGGGTCGGAAGGCTACACCTTC.

The V and J genes are TRBV9 and TRBJ2-1, with a tentative D call TRBD2 (6 bases). V lost 1 base, J lost 7 bases, and 18 bases lay in between. Germline V gene data show CDR1 as SGDLS and CDR2 as YYNGEE. The CDR3 runs to 16 residues. CDR3 region: CASSVPPLGGWNEQFF. CDR3 DNA: TGTGCCAGCAGCGTACCTCCCCTTGGGGGGTGGAATGAGCAGTTCTTC.

The chain links TRBV4-2 to TRBJ1-3; weak D call: TRBD1 (6 bases). Trimming took off 1 base at V and 3 bases at J, with 10 bases between the two ends. The CDR3 has 15 amino acids. CDR1 LGHNA and CDR2 YNFKEQ come from the germline V gene. The CDR3 DNA sequence: TGTGCCAGCAGCCAAGGTACAGGGAATGGAAACACCATATATTTT. It yields the protein CASSQGTGNGNTIYF.

This chain uses TRBV9 with TRBJ2-3; 10 bases line up with TRBD1. The trim removed 1 base at V and 5 bases at J, leaving 7 bases unmatched. The CDR3 is made up of 16 amino acids. Per the germline V gene, CDR1 is SGDLS and CDR2 is YYNGEE. The CDR3 nucleotides read TGTGCCAGCAGCGTACAGACAGGGGGCAGGGAAGATACGCAGTATTTT. Amino acids: CASSVQTGGREDTQYF.

This chain links TRBV19 with TRBJ1-1; 8 bases line up with TRBD1. Germline CDR1 LNHDA, CDR2 SQIVND (reference sequence). CDR3 length: 14 amino acids. J was trimmed by 4 bases and V by 3 bases; bases with no gene match: 4. CDR3 residues: CASSMDRAGTEAFF. CDR3 DNA sequence: TGTGCCAGTAGTATGGACAGGGCTGGCACTGAAGCTTTCTTT. Variable domain in full (rest from reference TRBV19 and TRBJ1-1): DGGITQSPKYLFRKEGQNVTLSCEQNLNHDAMYWYRQDPGQGLRLIYYSQIVNDFQKGDIAEGYSVSREKKESFPLTVTSAQKNPTAFYLCASSMDRAGTEAFFGQGTRLTVV.

The rearrangement joins TRBV21-1 to TRBJ2-1; TRBD1, as called in the table, went unchecked against the DNA. TRBV21-1 is a pseudogene locus. The CDR3 has 13 amino acids. CDR3 protein: CASSKGQYNEQFF. Written as DNA, the CDR3 is TGTGCCAGCAGCAAAGGACAATACAATGAGCAGTTCTTC.

This clone was recorded once. This rearrangement joins TRBV9 to TRBJ1-2; tentative D call: TRBD1 (5 bases). Trimming left V 3 bases short and J 3 bases short, with 15 bases between. Germline values: CDR1 SGDLS, CDR2 YYNGEE. The CDR3 covers 15 residues. CDR3 loop: CASSASITGDYGYTF. CDR3 bases: TGTGCCAGCAGCGCGAGTATTACAGGAGACTATGGCTACACCTTC.

The chain combines TRBV7-2 with TRBJ2-7; 8 nucleotides match TRBD1. Germline CDR1 is SGHTA and CDR2 is FQGNSA. CDR3 length equals 19 residues. Trimming cost V 5 bases and J 3 bases; bases outside gene matches: 21. In nucleotides, the CDR3 is TGTGCCAGCAGCCCGCCCCCCGGACAGGGCGCTCGCGCCCACTACGAGCAGTACTTC. This sequence encodes CASSPPPGQGARAHYEQYF.

There are a few counts of this clone. The chain combines TRBV5-1 with TRBJ2-5; tentative D call: TRBD2 (5 bases). V gave up 5 bases and J gave up 2 bases, with 10 bases separating them. This CDR3 comprises 13 residues. CDR1 SGHRS and CDR2 YFSETQ come from the germline V gene. CDR3 in amino acids: CASSTADQETQYF. The CDR3 bases are TGCGCCAGCAGTACAGCGGATCAAGAGACCCAGTACTTC.

The chain combines TRBV6-1 with TRBJ1-5; D call uncertain. Trimming cost V 3 bases and J 9 bases, with 12 bases left between them. Looked up from germline, CDR1 is MNHNS and CDR2 is SASEGT. This CDR3 has 13 amino acids. CDR3: CASSDQVLRPQHF. The CDR3 nucleotides are TGTGCCAGCAGTGACCAGGTCCTTCGGCCCCAGCATTTT.

The V gene is TRBV2, the J gene TRBJ1-6; D possibly corresponds to TRBD1 (5 bases). V dropped 10 bases and J dropped 13 bases, with 20 bases sitting between them. Germline V CDR1 and CDR2: SNHLY, FYNNEI. The CDR3 consists of 13 residues. Written as DNA, the CDR3 is TGTGCCACTTGGGACGGCCGCCGGGAGCCCCTCCACTTT. This gives the protein CATWDGRREPLHF.

The J gene is TRBJ2-1, the V gene TRBV5-6; perhaps TRBD1 as D (6 bases). V was shortened by 4 bases and J by 2 bases, with 16 bases between the two germline ends. Germline CDR1 is SGHDT and CDR2 is YYEEEE. This CDR3 contains 16 residues. CDR3 DNA: TGTGCCAGCAGCGAAACAGGGCTATTCCCCTACAATGAGCAGTTCTTC. Amino acids: CASSETGLFPYNEQFF.

The V gene is TRBV7-2, the J gene TRBJ1-1; perhaps TRBD1 as D (6 bases). From germline, CDR1 is SGHTA and CDR2 FQGNSA. The CDR3 extends over 14 amino acids. The V and J ends lost 3 bases and 4 bases respectively, with 12 bases between them. The CDR3 region is CASSLKQGSTEAFF. DNA for the CDR3: TGTGCCAGCAGCTTGAAACAGGGTTCCACTGAAGCTTTCTTT.

Remarks on this clone: Since no conserved phenylalanine or tryptophan closes the CDR3, a read error is the likely cause. The J gene is TRBJ1-1, the V gene TRBV19, with a tentative D call TRBD1 (5 bases). Germline V lookup: CDR1 LNHDA, CDR2 SQIVND (reference sequence). The CDR3 spans 12 residues. Trimming took 5 bases from V and 3 from J, leaving 7 bases between them. CDR3 region: CASSPGYTEAFL. Here the CDR3 DNA reads TGTGCCAGTAGTCCAGGGTACACTGAAGCTTTCCTT.